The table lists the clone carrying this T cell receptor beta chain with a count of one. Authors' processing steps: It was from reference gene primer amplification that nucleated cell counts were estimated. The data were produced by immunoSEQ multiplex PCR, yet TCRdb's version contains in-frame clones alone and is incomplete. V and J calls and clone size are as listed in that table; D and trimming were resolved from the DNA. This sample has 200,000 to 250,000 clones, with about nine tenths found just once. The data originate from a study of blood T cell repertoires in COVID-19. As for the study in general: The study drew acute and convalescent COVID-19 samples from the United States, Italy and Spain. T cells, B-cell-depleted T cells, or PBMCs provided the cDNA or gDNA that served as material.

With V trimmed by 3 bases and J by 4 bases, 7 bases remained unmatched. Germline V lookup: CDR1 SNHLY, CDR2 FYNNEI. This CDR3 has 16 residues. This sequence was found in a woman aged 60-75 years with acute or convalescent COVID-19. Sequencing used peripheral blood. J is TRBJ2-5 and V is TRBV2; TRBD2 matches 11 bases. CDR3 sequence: CASSDRLAGTRETQYF. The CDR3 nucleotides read TGTGCCAGCAGTGATCGACTAGCGGGGACCAGAGAGACCCAGTACTTC.